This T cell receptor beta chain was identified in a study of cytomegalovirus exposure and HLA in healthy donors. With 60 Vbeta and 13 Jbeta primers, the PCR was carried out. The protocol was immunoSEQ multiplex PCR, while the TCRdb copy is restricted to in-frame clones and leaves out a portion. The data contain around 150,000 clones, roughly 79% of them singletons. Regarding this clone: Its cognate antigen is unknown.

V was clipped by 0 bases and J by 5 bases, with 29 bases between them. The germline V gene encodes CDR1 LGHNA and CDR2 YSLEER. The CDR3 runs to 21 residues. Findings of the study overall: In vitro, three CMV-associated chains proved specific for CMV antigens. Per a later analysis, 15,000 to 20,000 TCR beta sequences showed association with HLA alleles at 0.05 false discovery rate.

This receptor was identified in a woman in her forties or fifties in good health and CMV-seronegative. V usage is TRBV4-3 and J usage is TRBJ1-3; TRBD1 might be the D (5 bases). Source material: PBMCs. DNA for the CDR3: TGCGCCAGCAGCCAAGATCTTTTTAACGCAGTCGGGGGATCCGAGCGAAACACCATATATTTT. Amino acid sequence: CASSQDLFNAVGGSERNTIYF.